The 27 T cell receptor beta chains below were found in one sample sequenced in a study of blood T cell repertoires in COVID-19. The method was immunoSEQ multiplex PCR; TCRdb's version includes in-frame clones alone and lacks a portion of them. Of approximately 150,000 clones listed, approximately 90% are singletons. Sample: peripheral blood. Source of these receptors: a man aged 18-30 years with COVID-19, enrolled during active disease.

This clone was seen just once. Distinct nucleotide sequences in the sample also encode this CDR3. The chain joins TRBV27 to TRBJ2-7, with 9 bases lining up with TRBD1. CDR1 is MNHEY and CDR2 is SMNVEV in the germline V gene (reference sequence). The CDR3 totals 14 residues. V lost 5 bases to trimming and J lost 4 bases; unmatched junction nucleotides: 6. CDR3 loop: CASSLGTGLYEQYF. The DNA for the CDR3 is TGTGCCAGCAGTCTGGGGACAGGGCTATACGAGCAGTACTTC.

The rearrangement uses TRBV24-1 and TRBJ2-5, with TRBD1 as a possible D gene (5 bases). The V gene's germline CDR1 is KGHDR and CDR2 SFDVKD. The CDR3 covers 15 residues. Trimming stripped 6 bases from V and 0 bases from J, with 13 bases between. The CDR3 DNA reads TGTGCCACCAGTAACGGGCAGGGCAACCAAGAGACCCAGTACTTC. As protein: CATSNGQGNQETQYF.

The chain carries TRBV5-6 and TRBJ2-7; TRBD2 aligns across 7 bases. The CDR3 length is 15 residues. Looked up from germline, CDR1 is SGHDT and CDR2 is YYEEEE. J gave up 0 bases and V 4 bases, and 7 bases lay outside the gene matches. The CDR3 DNA follows: TGTGCCAGCAGCGAAGGGACTATAAACTCCTACGAGCAGTACTTC. This encodes CASSEGTINSYEQYF.

The genes are TRBV6-6 and TRBJ1-2; TRBD1 matches 8 bases. The CDR3 loop spans 15 amino acids. Germline V CDR1 and CDR2: MNHNY, SVGAGI (reference sequence). With 6 bases clipped from V and 4 bases from J, the junction kept 10 bases outside the gene matches. CDR3 sequence (DNA): TGTGCCAGCAGCAAAGAGACAGGGGTTTTCTATGGCTACACCTTC. Protein: CASSKETGVFYGYTF.

This chain joins TRBV11-3 and TRBJ2-3; 9 bases align to TRBD1. V trimming: 5 bases; J trimming: 2 bases; junction bases outside the gene matches: 5. The length of the CDR3 is 15 residues. CDR1 and CDR2 from the germline V gene are SGHNT and YENEEA. The CDR3 nucleotides read TGTGCCAGCAGCGTGGGGACAGGGTACACAGATACGCAGTATTTT. This translates into CASSVGTGYTDTQYF.

This chain connects TRBV2 to TRBJ2-7, with 10 bases identical to TRBD2. The ends lost 6 bases at V and 7 bases at J; junction bases unmatched: 3. The CDR3 loop spans 12 amino acids. CDR1 is SNHLY, CDR2 FYNNEI, per germline. The CDR3 DNA reads TGTGCCAGCAGAGGGACTAGCGCTGAGCAGTACTTC. Residues: CASRGTSAEQYF. The variable domain in full, completed from reference TRBV2 and TRBJ2-7, reads EPEVTQTPSHQVTQMGQEVILRCVPISNHLYFYWYRQILGQKVEFLVSFYNNEISEKSEIFDDQFSVERPDGSNFTLKIRSTKLEDSAMYFCASRGTSAEQYFGPGTRLTVT.

The chain combines TRBV5-1 with TRBJ1-2; D is ambiguous. Germline loops: CDR1 SGHRS, CDR2 YFSETQ. Trimming removed 4 bases at V and 9 bases at J, with 4 bases between. The CDR3 is 9 residues long. The CDR3 reads CASSQSYTF. The CDR3 nucleotides are TGCGCCAGCAGCCAGAGCTACACCTTC.

Only a few counts were recorded for this clone. The J gene is TRBJ2-2, the V gene TRBV5-4; 13 positions agree with TRBD2. The trim removed 3 bases at V and 7 bases at J, leaving 3 bases unmatched. CDR3 size: 15 residues. The germline V gene encodes CDR1 SGHNT and CDR2 YYREEE (reference sequence). Here the CDR3 DNA reads TGTGCCAGCAGCTGGACTAGCGGGAGTGACGGGGAGCTGTTTTTT. The encoded protein is CASSWTSGSDGELFF.

The chain combines TRBV19 with TRBJ2-1; D perhaps matches TRBD2 (6 bases). CDR1 and CDR2 from the germline V gene are LNHDA and SQIVND (reference sequence). V shed 3 bases and J shed 2 bases, with 11 bases lying between them. The CDR3 runs 15 residues. CDR3 bases: TGTGCCAGTAGTATCGGGACTTCACCCTACAATGAGCAGTTCTTC. Translated: CASSIGTSPYNEQFF.

V is TRBV4-3 and J is TRBJ1-1; 8 bases agree with TRBD1. Germline trimming cut 8 bases from V and 2 bases from J; bases unmatched to any gene: 4. CDR1 is LGHNA and CDR2 is YSLEER in the germline V gene. The CDR3 runs to 13 residues. In DNA, the CDR3 is TGCGCCAGCGGAGACAGGGGTAACACTGAAGCTTTCTTT. This codes for CASGDRGNTEAFF.

This chain uses TRBV7-9 with TRBJ2-2, with 12 positions matching TRBD1. After removal of 5 bases from V and 7 bases from J, the junction contained 8 bases not matched to a gene. Germline V gene lookup returns CDR1 SEHNR and CDR2 FQNEAQ (reference sequence). The CDR3 covers 16 residues. CDR3 sequence: CASSPGDRGLHGELFF. Here the CDR3 DNA reads TGTGCCAGCAGCCCCGGGGACAGGGGGCTTCACGGGGAGCTGTTTTTT.

The gene calls are TRBV7-8 and TRBJ1-1, with 7 bases matching TRBD1. CDR1 is SGHVS, CDR2 FQNEAQ, per germline. V lost 5 bases to trimming and J lost 0 bases; unmatched junction nucleotides: 6. The CDR3 is made up of 15 amino acids. This CDR3 reads CASSHQGGMNTEAFF. The CDR3 coding sequence is TGTGCCAGCAGCCATCAAGGGGGCATGAACACTGAAGCTTTCTTT.

On this clone itself: Mismatch with germline at one junction end may stem from a read error. The J gene is TRBJ1-4, the V gene TRBV30; D call uncertain. The CDR3 is 12 residues long. Germline V gene lookup returns CDR1 GTSNPN and CDR2 SVGIG (reference sequence). The CDR3 region has the DNA TGTGCCTGGGGGGATACTAATGAAAAACTGCTTTTT. The encoded protein is CAWGDTNEKLLF. The full variable domain, with the rest looked up from reference TRBV30 and TRBJ1-4, is SQTIHQWPATLVQPVGSPLSLECTVEGTSNPNLYWYRQAAGRGLQLLFYSVGIGQISSEVPQNLSASRPQDRQFILSSKKLLLSDSGFYLCAWGDTNEKLLFGSGTQLSVL.

Turning to this clone: At one boundary the junction diverges from the germline segment, which might be a read error. This chain joins TRBV27 and TRBJ1-4; TRBD1 matches at 10 bases. From germline, CDR1 is MNHEY and CDR2 SMNVEV (reference sequence). This CDR3 comprises 13 residues. The CDR3 sequence is CASGRDRGEKLLF. The CDR3 DNA follows: TGTGCCAGCGGCCGGGACAGGGGCGAAAAACTGCTTTTT.

Only one count was recorded for this clone. V and J are TRBV28 and TRBJ2-7; 9 positions match TRBD1. J was trimmed by 7 bases and V by 5 bases; bases with no gene match: 18. The CDR3 length is 17 residues. Germline-derived CDR1 and CDR2 are MDHEN and SYDVKM. The CDR3 spells CASSTHLLDRGSGEQYF. In nucleotides, the CDR3 is TGTGCCAGCAGTACTCACCTACTTGACAGGGGGTCGGGGGAGCAGTACTTC.

This clone was picked up a small number of times. The chain has TRBV21-1 and TRBJ2-7; the table names TRBD1, a call not compared with the DNA. TRBV21-1 is marked as a pseudogene. The CDR3 is 14 amino acids. The CDR3 DNA follows: TGTGCCAGCAGCTCCCGGGACAGTCGATACGAGCAGTACTTC. Translation: CASSSRDSRYEQYF.

This chain joins TRBV7-9 and TRBJ1-1; TRBD1 is a possible D gene (5 bases). Germline V CDR1 and CDR2: SEHNR, FQNEAQ (reference sequence). V dropped 8 bases and J dropped 1 base, with 17 bases sitting between them. The CDR3 extends over 15 amino acids. Here the CDR3 DNA reads TGTGCCAGCCCCCCCCGTGGGGGGTCGAACACTGAAGCTTTCTTT. This translates into CASPPRGGSNTEAFF. The whole variable domain, remainder taken from reference TRBV7-9 and TRBJ1-1, is DTGVSQNPRHKITKRGQNVTFRCDPISEHNRLYWYRQTLGQGPEFLTYFQNEAQLEKSRLLSDRFSAERPKGSFSTLEIQRTEQGDSAMYLCASPPRGGSNTEAFFGQGTRLTVV.

The sample holds one count of this clone. The chain joins TRBV12-5 to TRBJ2-7; D uncertain. Trimming pared 9 bases from V and 2 bases from J, leaving 14 bases between. The germline CDR1 and CDR2 sequences are LGHNT and FRNRAP. This CDR3 is 13 amino acids long. The CDR3 spells CASRQDLTYEQYF. The CDR3 DNA reads as TGTGCTAGCCGACAAGATTTAACCTACGAGCAGTACTTC.

V and J are TRBV11-2 and TRBJ2-7; D gene uncertain. Germline-derived CDR1 and CDR2 are SGHAT and FQNNGV. With 5 bases removed from V and 3 bases from J, the gap between germline ends came to 17 bases. This CDR3 is 15 amino acids long. CDR3 in DNA: TGTGCCAGCAGCCCAACGGTCGTATCCTACTACGAGCAGTACTTC. As protein: CASSPTVVSYYEQYF.

The chain carries TRBV5-4 and TRBJ1-1; possibly TRBD1 for D (6 bases). V was trimmed by 5 bases and J by 1 base, leaving 15 bases between them. This CDR3 is built from 15 residues. The germline gives CDR1 SGHNT, CDR2 YYREEE (reference sequence). The CDR3 is CASSSPGHRNTEAFF. The CDR3 DNA reads TGTGCCAGCAGTTCGCCGGGACACAGGAACACTGAAGCTTTCTTT.

As for this clone: Germline is not matched at one junction end, which may reflect a read error. The V gene is TRBV5-1, the J gene TRBJ1-4; maybe TRBD1 (6 bases). Germline CDR1 and CDR2: SGHRS and YFSETQ. The CDR3 spans 15 residues. CDR3 nucleotides: TGCGCCAGCAGTTACGGACAGACAACTAATGAAAAACTGCTTTTT. Its translation: CASSYGQTTNEKLLF.

The chain joins TRBV5-4 to TRBJ2-1, with TRBD2 matching over 7 bases. V was clipped by 4 bases and J by 6 bases; unmatched bases: 13. From germline, CDR1 is SGHNT and CDR2 YYREEE (reference sequence). The CDR3 covers 16 residues. The CDR3 nucleotides read TGTGCCAGCAGCACCTTCCGGGGGACTATTCCCAATGAGCAGTTCTTC. Amino acid sequence: CASSTFRGTIPNEQFF. The full variable domain, with the rest looked up from reference TRBV5-4 and TRBJ2-1, is ETGVTQSPTHLIKTRGQQVTLRCSSQSGHNTVSWYQQALGQGPQFIFQYYREEENGRGNFPPRFSGLQFPNYSSELNVNALELDDSALYLCASSTFRGTIPNEQFFGPGTRLTVL.

The chain joins TRBV28 to TRBJ2-2; D perhaps matches TRBD2 (5 bases). V lost 6 bases to trimming and J lost 5 bases, with 19 bases between them. Germline V gene sequence: CDR1 MDHEN, CDR2 SYDVKM. The CDR3 length is 16 residues. DNA of the CDR3: TGTGCCAGCAGGGTGAGGACTTTGGTAGCAACCGGGGAGCTGTTTTTT. It codes for CASRVRTLVATGELFF.

The gene calls are TRBV21-1 and TRBJ1-6; TRBD1, as called in the table, went unchecked against the DNA. TRBV21-1 is labeled a pseudogene. The CDR3 length is 18 residues. The CDR3 DNA follows: TGTGCCAGCAGCAGGGGACAGGACCAAGTTCTCGACCATTCACCCCTCCACTTT. As protein: CASSRGQDQVLDHSPLHF.

This clone showed up just once. V is TRBV15 and J is TRBJ1-2; D perhaps matches TRBD1 (5 bases). The V and J ends lost 1 base and 2 bases respectively, with 11 bases between them. The germline V gene has CDR1 LNHNV and CDR2 YYDKDF (reference sequence). CDR3 length: 15 amino acids. Here the CDR3 reads CATSRAAQGNYGYTF. CDR3 DNA sequence: TGTGCCACCAGCAGAGCGGCCCAGGGCAACTATGGCTACACCTTC.

V usage is TRBV2 and J usage is TRBJ2-7; weak D call: TRBD2 (5 bases). Germline V gene lookup returns CDR1 SNHLY and CDR2 FYNNEI. V lost 7 bases and J 3 bases, leaving 10 bases between the germline ends. The length of the CDR3 is 12 residues. The CDR3 DNA reads TGTGCCAGCACCGGGGAACTCTACGAGCAGTACTTC. Translated: CASTGELYEQYF.

This clone came up once. As DNA, the CDR3 is TGTGCCAGCAGCTTATTGGCTAGCGGGAGGTTCACAGATACGCAGTATTTT. Translated: CASSLLASGRFTDTQYF. This chain links TRBV7-2 with TRBJ2-3, with 11 bases fitting TRBD2. With 2 bases clipped from V and 2 bases from J, the junction kept 6 bases outside the gene matches. Per germline, CDR1 SGHTA and CDR2 FQGNSA. The CDR3 spans 17 residues. The variable domain in full, with the rest retrieved from reference TRBV7-2 and TRBJ2-3, is GAGVSQSPSNKVTEKGKDVELRCDPISGHTALYWYRQSLGQGLEFLIYFQGNSAPDKSGLPSDRFSAERTGGSVSTLTIQRTQQEDSAVYLCASSLLASGRFTDTQYFGPGTRLTVL.